This T cell receptor (beta chain) was identified during a study of T-cell reconstitution after alpha-beta-depleted transplantation in children. Unique molecular identifiers were used in preparing the TCRbeta library. TCRdb used MiXCR to reprocess the PCR reads, holding one entry per CDR3 protein. Of 480,000 or so distinct CDR3 sequences listed, 10% are singletons. CDR3 length equals 14 residues. The V gene's germline CDR1 is LGHNA and CDR2 YSLEER. Between the trimmed V and J ends, which lost 4 bases and 3 bases, there was a span of 13 bases. This clonotype was seen many times. Sample: PBMCs, taken before TCRalphabeta/CD19-depleted stem cell transplant. The genes are TRBV4-3 and TRBJ2-7; D tentatively reads TRBD1 or TRBD2 (5 bases each). This receptor was obtained from a child aged 2-15 years with inherited bone marrow failure, due to receive a stem cell transplant. In DNA, the CDR3 is TGCGCCAGCAGCCCCGGGGCTTTGAGCTACGAGCAGTACTTC. Translation gives CASSPGALSYEQYF.